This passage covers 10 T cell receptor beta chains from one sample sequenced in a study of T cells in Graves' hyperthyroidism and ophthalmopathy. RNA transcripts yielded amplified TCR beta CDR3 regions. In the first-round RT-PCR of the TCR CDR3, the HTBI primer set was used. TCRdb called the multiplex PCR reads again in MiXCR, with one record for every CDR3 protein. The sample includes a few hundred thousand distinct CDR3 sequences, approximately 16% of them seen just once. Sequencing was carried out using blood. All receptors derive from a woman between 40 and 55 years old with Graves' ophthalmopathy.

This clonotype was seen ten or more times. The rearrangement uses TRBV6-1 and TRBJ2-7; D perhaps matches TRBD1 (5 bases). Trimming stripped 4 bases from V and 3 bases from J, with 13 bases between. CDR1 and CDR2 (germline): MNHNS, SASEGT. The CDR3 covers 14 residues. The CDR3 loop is CASSVGRVVYEQYF. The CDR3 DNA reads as TGTGCCAGCAGTGTAGGCAGGGTTGTCTACGAGCAGTACTTC.

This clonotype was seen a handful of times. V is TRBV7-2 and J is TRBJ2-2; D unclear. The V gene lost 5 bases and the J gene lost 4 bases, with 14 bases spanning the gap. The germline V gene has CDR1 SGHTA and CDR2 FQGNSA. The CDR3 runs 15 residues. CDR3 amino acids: CASSPRDLGTGELFF. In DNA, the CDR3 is TGTGCCAGCAGCCCCCGTGATCTGGGCACCGGGGAGCTGTTTTTT.

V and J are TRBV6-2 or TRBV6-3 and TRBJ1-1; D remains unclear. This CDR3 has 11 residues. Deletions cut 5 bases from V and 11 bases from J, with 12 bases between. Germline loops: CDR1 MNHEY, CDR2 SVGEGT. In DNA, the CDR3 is TGTGCCAGCAGTGATCGTCAGGCGGCTTTCTTT. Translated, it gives CASSDRQAAFF.

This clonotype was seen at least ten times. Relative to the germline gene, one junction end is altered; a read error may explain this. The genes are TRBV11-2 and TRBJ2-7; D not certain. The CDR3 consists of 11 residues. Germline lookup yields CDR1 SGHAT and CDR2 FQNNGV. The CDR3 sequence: CASSLAYEQYF. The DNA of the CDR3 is TGTGCCAGCAGTTTAGCCTACGAGCAGTACTTC.

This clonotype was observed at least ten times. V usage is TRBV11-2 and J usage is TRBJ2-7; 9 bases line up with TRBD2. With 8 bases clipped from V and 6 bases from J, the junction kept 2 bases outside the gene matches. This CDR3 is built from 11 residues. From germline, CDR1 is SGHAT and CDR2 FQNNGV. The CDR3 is CASERGAEQYF. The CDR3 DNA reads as TGTGCCAGCGAGCGGGGGGCCGAGCAGTACTTC.

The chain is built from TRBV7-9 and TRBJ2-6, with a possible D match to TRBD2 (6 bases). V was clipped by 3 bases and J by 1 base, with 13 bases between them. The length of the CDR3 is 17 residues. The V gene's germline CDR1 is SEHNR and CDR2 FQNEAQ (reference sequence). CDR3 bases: TGTGCCAGCAGCTTGCCGGGACGGGGGTCTGGGGCCAACGTCCTGACTTTC. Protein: CASSLPGRGSGANVLTF.

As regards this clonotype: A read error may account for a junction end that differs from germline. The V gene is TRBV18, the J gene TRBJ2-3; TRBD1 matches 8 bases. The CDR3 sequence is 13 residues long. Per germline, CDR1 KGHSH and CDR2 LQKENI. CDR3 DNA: TGCGCCAGCTCACCTGGGACAGGAAATACGCAGTATTTT. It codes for CASSPGTGNTQYF.

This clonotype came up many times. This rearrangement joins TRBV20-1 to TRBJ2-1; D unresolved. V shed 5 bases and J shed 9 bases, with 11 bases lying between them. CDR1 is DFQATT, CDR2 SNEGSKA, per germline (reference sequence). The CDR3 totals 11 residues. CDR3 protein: CSARRLGEQFF. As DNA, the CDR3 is TGCAGTGCTCGGCGGCTAGGTGAGCAGTTCTTC.

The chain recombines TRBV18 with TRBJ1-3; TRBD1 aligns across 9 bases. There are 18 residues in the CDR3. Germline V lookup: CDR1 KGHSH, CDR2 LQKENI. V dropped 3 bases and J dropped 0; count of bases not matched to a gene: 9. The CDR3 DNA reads TGTGCCAGCTCACCGCCCGGACAGGGGCTAAGCTCTGGAAACACCATATATTTT. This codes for CASSPPGQGLSSGNTIYF. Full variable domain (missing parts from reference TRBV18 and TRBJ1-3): NAGVMQNPRHLVRRRGQEARLRCSPMKGHSHVYWYRQLPEEGLKFMVYLQKENIIDESGMPKERFSAEFPKEGPSILRIQQVVRGDSAAYFCASSPPGQGLSSGNTIYFGEGSWLTVV.

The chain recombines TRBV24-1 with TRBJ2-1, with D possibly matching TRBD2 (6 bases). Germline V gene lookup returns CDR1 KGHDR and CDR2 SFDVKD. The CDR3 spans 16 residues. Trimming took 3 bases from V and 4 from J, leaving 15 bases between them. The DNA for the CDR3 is TGTGCCACCAGTGATCCCGGAGGGCCAGGGTACAATGAGCAGTTCTTC. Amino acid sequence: CATSDPGGPGYNEQFF.